A single T cell receptor (beta chain) is shown here with its context. Its antigen is unknown. A much larger clone lies one base from this, so it may be a read error. The V gene's germline CDR1 is MDHEN and CDR2 SYDVKM. The CDR3 sequence is 13 residues long. What was amplified from RNA transcripts were TCR beta CDR3 regions. TCR CDR3 regions were first amplified by RT-PCR with HTBI primers. TCRdb reprocessed the multiplex PCR reads via MiXCR and lists one record per CDR3 protein. The sample lists around 440,000 distinct CDR3 sequences; around 14% were seen once. With a duration under 2 months, the hyperthyroidism was newly diagnosed in patients aged 18 to 65. The sample originates from a study of T cells in Graves' hyperthyroidism and ophthalmopathy. About the study: Prior to any treatment, at the point of initial diagnosis, peripheral blood was collected. General study results and limits: From stable hyperthyroidism, ophthalmopathy was set apart by a 13 V-J model. Blood also showed most of the thyroid clonotypes that were expanded above 0.001.

Specimen: blood. The chain uses TRBV28 and TRBJ2-5; TRBD2 might be the D (6 bases). This TCR derives from a woman aged 18-29 years with Graves' hyperthyroidism. The CDR3 reads CASSLGSRETRYF. The CDR3 bases are TGTGCCAGCAGTTTAGGAAGCCGGGAGACCCGGTACTTC.